The present T cell receptor beta chain was sequenced within a study of cytomegalovirus exposure and HLA in healthy donors. 60 Vbeta and 13 Jbeta primers were used in PCR. Generated by immunoSEQ multiplex PCR, the TCRdb table keeps only in-frame clones and is missing some. The table includes under 200,000 clones, around 80% detected once. The material sequenced was PBMCs. The receptor was isolated from a woman aged 40 to 49 in good health and CMV-seronegative.

The CDR3 loop is CASSQDQRRTDTQYF. The CDR3 region has the DNA TGCGCCAGCAGCCAAGATCAGCGGAGGACAGATACGCAGTATTTT. The V and J genes are TRBV4-3 and TRBJ2-3, with D tentatively TRBD2 (5 bases). V lost 0 bases and J 3 bases, leaving 10 bases between the germline ends. The length of the CDR3 is 15 residues. The V gene's germline CDR1 is LGHNA and CDR2 YSLEER.